The T cell receptor (beta chain) under discussion was sequenced for a study of CD8 T cells in Susac syndrome. Study results and caveats: The study's TCR sequencing and HLA analysis drew on a certain number of individuals. That number was acknowledged as relatively small.

Treatment-naive patients with stable or active relapsing-remitting disease served as multiple sclerosis controls. TEMRA cells were FACS-enriched, with CD8+ and CD4+ T cells isolated negatively. The CDR3 extends over 16 amino acids. The J segment lost 6 bases and the V segment lost 5 bases, leaving 10 bases of the junction unmatched. Germline CDR1 is SGHTA and CDR2 is FQGNSA. This clonotype was recorded once. Its matching antigen is unknown. Random hexamers were used to reverse transcribe about 0.45 to 1 ug of RNA. Across 54 Vbeta and 13 Jbeta, immunoSEQ multiplex PCR amplified TCR beta CDR3. MiXCR was run by TCRdb on the immunoSEQ multiplex PCR reads, yielding one entry per CDR3 protein. The sample has a few hundred thousand distinct CDR3 sequences, roughly 96% seen once.

This TCR was sampled from a human donor with multiple sclerosis. The specimen was CD4+ T cells from PBMCs. This rearrangement joins TRBV7-2 to TRBJ2-1; 10 nucleotides agree with TRBD2. In DNA, the CDR3 is TGTGCCAGCAGCCCACAAGCTAGCGGGAGAGTCAATGAGCAGTTCTTC. Its translation is CASSPQASGRVNEQFF.